This record covers a single TCR beta chain. Its antigen remains unknown. This CDR3 comprises 16 residues. V was cut by 3 bases and J by 5 bases, with 19 bases left in between. Germline V gene lookup returns CDR1 MGHRA and CDR2 YSYEKL. CD8 cells classed as naive were CD45RO-negative and positively selected for CCR7, excluding terminally differentiated effector memory CD45RA+ cells. This entry comes from a study of shared clonotypes between healthy human individuals. About the study: Three plates were used per donor for CD4 naive, three for CD4 memory, two for CD8 naive and one for CD8 memory. General observations from the study: Several donors held about 5% of naive CD4 clonotypes in common.

Each sorted subset replicate got 200 ng genomic DNA, roughly 30,000 genomes. TCRdb's copy holds only in-frame clones and misses some; the assay was immunoSEQ multiplex PCR. Of roughly 650,000 clones in the sample, around 96% were seen once. The genes are TRBV4-1 and TRBJ1-2; the D gene is possibly TRBD1 (5 bases). The origin of this receptor is a woman aged 25 to 39 in good health. Specimen: naive CD8+ T cells sorted from blood. CDR3 region: CASSQGWGFPTYGYTF. The CDR3, as DNA: TGCGCCAGCAGCCAGGGATGGGGGTTCCCGACGTATGGCTACACCTTC.